The sequence of this T cell receptor (beta chain) was determined in a study of early T cells in non-severe SARS-CoV-2 infection. From the 5' RACE reads, TCRdb called clonotypes with MiXCR, one entry per CDR3 protein. The sample has 35,000 to 45,000 distinct CDR3 sequences, more than 8% seen once. CDR3 size: 15 residues. V shed 3 bases and J shed 0 bases, with 15 bases lying between them. Germline loops: CDR1 DFQATT, CDR2 SNEGSKA (reference sequence). The sample comprised whole blood. The TCR was taken from an adult who was a healthcare worker with PCR-confirmed SARS-CoV-2 infection or an uninfected control (not recorded which). This chain connects TRBV20-1 to TRBJ2-7, with D perhaps matching TRBD1 (6 bases). The CDR3: CSARSGTQSSYEQYF. DNA for the CDR3: TGCAGTGCTAGGTCCGGGACACAAAGCTCCTACGAGCAGTACTTC.